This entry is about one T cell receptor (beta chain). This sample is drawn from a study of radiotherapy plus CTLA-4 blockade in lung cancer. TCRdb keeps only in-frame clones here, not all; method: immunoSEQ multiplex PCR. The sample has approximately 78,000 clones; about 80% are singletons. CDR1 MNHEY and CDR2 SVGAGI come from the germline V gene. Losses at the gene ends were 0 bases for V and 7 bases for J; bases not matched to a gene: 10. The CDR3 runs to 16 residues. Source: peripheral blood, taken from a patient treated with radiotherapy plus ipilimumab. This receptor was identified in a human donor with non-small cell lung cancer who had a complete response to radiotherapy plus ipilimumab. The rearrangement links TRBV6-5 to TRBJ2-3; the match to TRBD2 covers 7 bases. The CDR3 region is CASSYSPRRGFNTQYF. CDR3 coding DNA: TGTGCCAGCAGTTACTCGCCGCGGCGGGGGTTCAATACGCAGTATTTT.